A selection of T cell receptor beta chains follows, all from one sample in a study of PD-1 blockade in classical Hodgkin lymphoma. Sequencing used immunoSEQ multiplex PCR; TCRdb keeps in-frame clones, though not all of them. The table has about 15,000 clones, about 86% seen once. The material sequenced was CD4+ T cells from blood. Every receptor here comes from a human donor with classical Hodgkin lymphoma. CDR3s include the opening cysteine and the closing phenylalanine or tryptophan. The D gene is left open where the match is weak. Clone size is given for some rows only: seen once, a few or many times, or a class if the clone is expanded.

length: 15; D: NA; size: NA; V: TRBV11-1; J: TRBJ2-1; CDR3: CASSRSDSPYNEQFF; DNA: TGTGCCAGCAGTCGCAGTGATTCTCCCTACAATGAGCAGTTCTTC
length: 13; D: NA; size: NA; V: TRBV30; J: TRBJ2-7; CDR3: CAWRSRGTYEQYF; DNA: TGTGCCTGGAGAAGCAGGGGTACCTACGAGCAGTACTTC
length: 13; D: TRBD1; size: once; V: TRBV7-9; J: TRBJ2-1; CDR3: CASSGTGNNEQFF; DNA: TGTGCCAGCAGCGGGACAGGTAACAATGAGCAGTTCTTC
length: 14; D: TRBD1; size: NA; V: TRBV15; J: TRBJ2-3; CDR3: CATSARQGRDTQYF; DNA: TGTGCCACCAGCGCCCGACAGGGGCGGGATACGCAGTATTTT
length: 14; D: NA; size: NA; V: TRBV7-2; J: TRBJ2-3; CDR3: CASSRLPSTDTQYF; DNA: TGTGCCAGCAGCCGACTGCCTAGCACAGATACGCAGTATTTT
length: 15; D: TRBD2; size: NA; V: TRBV7-3; J: TRBJ2-7; CDR3: CASSPGSGIPYEQYF; DNA: TGTGCCAGCAGCCCAGGCAGCGGGATACCCTACGAGCAGTACTTC
length: 13; D: NA; size: NA; V: TRBV5-1; J: TRBJ1-5; CDR3: CASSLQPNQPQHF; DNA: TGCGCCAGCAGTTTACAGCCGAATCAGCCCCAGCATTTT
length: 13; D: NA; size: NA; V: TRBV6-4; J: TRBJ1-2; CDR3: CASSATGGEGYTF; DNA: TGTGCCAGCAGTGCCACAGGCGGGGAAGGCTACACCTTC
length: 14; D: NA; size: NA; V: TRBV4-3; J: TRBJ2-7; CDR3: CASSPSLTDYEQYF; DNA: TGCGCCAGCAGCCCCTCCCTTACCGACTACGAGCAGTACTTC
length: 13; D: NA; size: NA; V: TRBV10-3; J: TRBJ2-7; CDR3: CAISDLYVSEQYF; DNA: TGTGCCATCAGTGACCTTTACGTCTCCGAGCAGTACTTC
length: 15; D: TRBD2; size: once; V: TRBV5-1; J: TRBJ2-5; CDR3: CASSFSGRHQETQYF; DNA: TGCGCCAGCAGCTTTAGCGGGAGGCACCAAGAGACCCAGTACTTC
length: 15; D: TRBD1; size: NA; V: TRBV7-2; J: TRBJ2-3; CDR3: CASSLNRGVPDTQYF; DNA: TGTGCCAGCAGCCTGAACAGGGGGGTCCCGGATACGCAGTATTTT
length: 14; D: NA; size: few; V: TRBV30; J: TRBJ1-1; CDR3: CAWRSNRKNTEAFF; DNA: TGTGCCTGGAGATCCAACAGGAAGAACACTGAAGCTTTCTTT
length: 13; D: NA; size: once; V: TRBV6-1; J: TRBJ1-2; CDR3: CASSVGGNYGYTF; DNA: TGTGCCAGCAGCGTGGGGGGTAACTATGGCTACACCTTC
length: 13; D: NA; size: NA; V: TRBV6-1; J: TRBJ2-7; CDR3: CASSSGTFYEQYF; DNA: TGTGCCAGCAGCTCTGGGACATTCTACGAGCAGTACTTC
length: 13; D: TRBD2; size: NA; V: TRBV10-3; J: TRBJ2-1; CDR3: CAISDRGDNEQFF; DNA: TGTGCCATCAGTGATCGGGGGGACAATGAGCAGTTCTTC
length: 16; D: TRBD2; size: NA; V: TRBV19; J: TRBJ2-4; CDR3: CASSSRTSGRQNIQYF; DNA: TGTGCCAGTAGCTCCCGGACTAGCGGGAGACAAAACATTCAGTACTTC
length: 13; D: NA; size: NA; V: TRBV29-1; J: TRBJ2-3; CDR3: CSVEMSPADTQYF; DNA: TGCAGCGTTGAAATGAGTCCAGCAGATACGCAGTATTTT
length: 13; D: NA; size: NA; V: TRBV5-4; J: TRBJ1-2; CDR3: CASSPPLAYGYTF; DNA: TGTGCCAGCAGCCCCCCACTTGCCTATGGCTACACCTTC
length: 12; D: NA; size: NA; V: TRBV19; J: TRBJ1-1; CDR3: CASSIRGTEAFF; DNA: TGTGCCAGTAGTATTCGGGGCACTGAAGCTTTCTTT
length: 14; D: NA; size: NA; V: TRBV5-1; J: TRBJ2-3; CDR3: CASSSLSDENTQYF; DNA: TGCGCCAGCAGCTCCCTCTCAGACGAAAATACGCAGTATTTT
length: 17; D: NA; size: NA; V: TRBV7-9; J: TRBJ2-3; CDR3: CASSLAGSPTSTDTQYF; DNA: TGTGCCAGCAGCTTAGCGGGGAGTCCCACTAGCACAGATACGCAGTATTTT
length: 11; D: NA; size: NA; V: TRBV28; J: TRBJ1-2; CDR3: CAAGYSYGYTF; DNA: TGTGCTGCCGGATATTCCTATGGCTACACCTTC
length: 15; D: TRBD1; size: NA; V: TRBV19; J: TRBJ2-1; CDR3: CASSIPGQGFNEQFF; DNA: TGTGCCAGTAGTATTCCGGGACAGGGCTTCAATGAGCAGTTCTTC
length: 15; D: TRBD2; size: NA; V: TRBV5-5; J: TRBJ2-1; CDR3: CASSQGTSASLEQFF; DNA: TGTGCCAGCAGCCAAGGGACTAGCGCGTCCTTGGAGCAGTTCTTC
length: 15; D: TRBD1; size: NA; V: TRBV5-4; J: TRBJ2-7; CDR3: CASSLKGGQGYEQYF; DNA: TGTGCCAGCAGCTTGAAGGGCGGACAGGGCTACGAGCAGTACTTC
length: 12; D: NA; size: NA; V: TRBV11-2; J: TRBJ2-3; CDR3: CASSLERDTQYF; DNA: TGTGCCAGCAGCTTGGAGAGAGATACGCAGTATTTT
length: 15; D: TRBD1; size: few; V: TRBV19; J: TRBJ2-1; CDR3: CASSIPGQGVHEQFF; DNA: TGTGCCAGTAGTATCCCGGGACAGGGGGTACATGAGCAGTTCTTC
length: 15; D: NA; size: NA; V: TRBV6-5; J: TRBJ2-7; CDR3: CASSYSNGNSYEQYF; DNA: TGTGCCAGCAGTTACTCGAATGGGAACTCCTACGAGCAGTACTTC
length: 16; D: TRBD1; size: NA; V: TRBV10-3; J: TRBJ1-2; CDR3: CAISEGGQGAPGGYTF; DNA: TGTGCCATCAGTGAGGGGGGACAGGGGGCGCCCGGTGGCTACACCTTC
length: 14; D: NA; size: NA; V: TRBV28; J: TRBJ2-7; CDR3: CASRRNMGVLEQYF; DNA: TGTGCCAGCAGACGGAATATGGGAGTTCTCGAGCAGTACTTC
length: 15; D: NA; size: once; V: TRBV6-5; J: TRBJ2-3; CDR3: CASSYGGAGADTQYF; DNA: TGTGCCAGCAGTTACGGGGGTGCTGGCGCAGATACGCAGTATTTT
length: 13; D: TRBD2; size: NA; V: TRBV5-1; J: TRBJ2-5; CDR3: CASSLDWGGTQYF; DNA: TGCGCCAGCAGCTTGGATTGGGGGGGGACCCAGTACTTC
length: 11; D: NA; size: once; V: TRBV10-3; J: TRBJ2-7; CDR3: CAISDFYEQYF; DNA: TGTGCCATCAGCGACTTTTACGAGCAGTACTTC
length: 16; D: TRBD1; size: once; V: TRBV7-6; J: TRBJ2-5; CDR3: CASSSGTGLAVETQYF; DNA: TGTGCCAGCAGCTCCGGGACAGGGCTTGCGGTAGAGACCCAGTACTTC
length: 18; D: TRBD1; size: NA; V: TRBV11-2; J: TRBJ2-6; CDR3: CASSLGTGGVAGANVLTF; DNA: TGTGCCAGCAGCTTGGGGACAGGGGGGGTAGCTGGGGCCAACGTCCTGACTTTC
length: 13; D: NA; size: NA; V: TRBV14; J: TRBJ2-5; CDR3: CASSREPGKTQYF; DNA: TGTGCCAGCAGCCGGGAACCAGGAAAGACCCAGTACTTC
length: 14; D: TRBD2; size: NA; V: TRBV9; J: TRBJ2-5; CDR3: CASSPGTSGETQYF; DNA: TGTGCCAGCAGCCCGGGGACTAGCGGAGAGACCCAGTACTTC
length: 13; D: NA; size: NA; V: TRBV5-6; J: TRBJ2-1; CDR3: CASSLGSRNEQFF; DNA: TGTGCCAGCAGCTTGGGGTCGAGAAATGAGCAGTTCTTC
length: 12; D: NA; size: NA; V: TRBV19; J: TRBJ1-5; CDR3: CASERRPAPQHF; DNA: TGTGCCAGTGAACGACGGCCCGCTCCCCAGCATTTT
length: 13; D: NA; size: NA; V: TRBV19; J: TRBJ2-5; CDR3: CASSIQTGETQYF; DNA: TGTGCCAGTAGTATCCAGACCGGGGAGACCCAGTACTTC
length: 14; D: NA; size: NA; V: TRBV10-3; J: TRBJ2-6; CDR3: CAIRDSSGANVLTF; DNA: TGTGCCATCAGGGACAGCTCTGGGGCCAACGTCCTGACTTTC
length: 17; D: NA; size: NA; V: TRBV19; J: TRBJ1-5; CDR3: CASKRGSPNIGNQPQHF; DNA: TGTGCCAGTAAGAGGGGCAGCCCGAATATAGGAAATCAGCCCCAGCATTTT
length: 13; D: NA; size: NA; V: TRBV2; J: TRBJ1-2; CDR3: CASTQSPVYGYTF; DNA: TGTGCCAGCACCCAATCTCCTGTCTATGGCTACACCTTC